In its sample, the clone carrying this TCR beta chain is medium-sized. Its antigen is not known. The data were obtained in a study of early T cells in non-severe SARS-CoV-2 infection. Findings and limits, study-wide: Matching with VDJdb favored anti-spike CD8 responses (missing private and CD4 specificities).

CDR1 is MNHEY, CDR2 SMNVEV, per germline (reference sequence). There are 16 residues in the CDR3. The V end was cut by 3 bases, the J end by 2 bases, with 13 bases between. In TCRdb, the 5' RACE reads were re-called with MiXCR into one record per CDR3 protein. The sample has about 30,000 distinct CDR3 sequences; around 5% are singletons. The TCR sequence derives from an adult who was a healthcare worker with PCR-confirmed SARS-CoV-2 infection or an uninfected control (not recorded which). The chain joins TRBV27 to TRBJ2-2, with D unclear. The sample comprised whole blood. The CDR3 sequence: CASSFPGHLNTGELFF. For the CDR3, the DNA is TGTGCCAGCAGTTTCCCCGGCCACCTAAACACCGGGGAGCTGTTTTTT.